Listed below are T cell receptor beta chains from one sample, sequenced in a study of blood T cell repertoires in COVID-19. Generated by immunoSEQ multiplex PCR, the TCRdb table keeps only in-frame clones and is missing some. The table includes around 150,000 clones, around four fifths detected once. Input material: peripheral blood. Every receptor here comes from a woman of 80 years or more with active or convalescent COVID-19. CDR3s include the opening cysteine and the closing phenylalanine or tryptophan. The D gene is left open where the match is weak. Clone size is not always given. Where it is, it says once, few, many or a class for expanded clones.

clone size | D gene | J gene | V gene | CDR3 protein | CDR3 DNA
. | . | TRBJ1-2 | TRBV27 | CASSPRVNYGYTF | TGTGCCAGCAGTCCCAGGGTTAACTATGGCTACACCTTC
once | TRBD1 | TRBJ1-2 | TRBV9 | CASSVLTGAGYTF | TGTGCCAGCAGCGTCTTGACAGGGGCAGGCTACACCTTC
once | . | TRBJ1-4 | TRBV7-7 | CASSRVGGEKLFF | TGTGCTAGCAGCCGAGTGGGAGGGGAAAAACTGTTTTTT
. | . | TRBJ2-3 | TRBV5-8 | CASSPGGDTQYF | TGTGCCAGCAGCCCCGGCGGGGATACGCAGTATTTT
. | . | TRBJ1-2 | TRBV6-5 | CASTLGRVGYTF | TGTGCCAGCACTTTGGGGAGGGTAGGCTACACCTTC
. | TRBD1 | TRBJ1-4 | TRBV3-1/TRBV3-2 | CASRDRGLNEKLFF | TGTGCCAGCAGGGACAGGGGGCTGAATGAAAAACTGTTTTTT
. | . | TRBJ2-7 | TRBV3-1/TRBV3-2 | CASSQTGGDSSYEQYF | TGTGCCAGCAGCCAAACCGGAGGGGACAGCTCCTACGAGCAGTACTTC
. | . | TRBJ2-1 | TRBV2 | CASSVVNEQFF | TGTGCCAGCAGTGTAGTCAATGAGCAGTTCTTC
few | . | TRBJ1-4 | TRBV29-1 | CSAGTGEKLFF | TGCAGCGCTGGGACTGGTGAAAAACTGTTTTTT
. | . | TRBJ1-1 | TRBV5-1 | CASSLSNFLGQLNTEAFF | TGCGCCAGCAGCTTAAGCAACTTCCTTGGACAGTTGAACACTGAAGCTTTCTTT
. | . | TRBJ2-1 | TRBV6-5 | CASRSYNEQFF | TGTGCCAGCCGGTCCTACAATGAGCAGTTCTTC
. | TRBD2 | TRBJ2-3 | TRBV7-2 | CASSLATSGGVDTQYF | TGTGCCAGCAGCTTAGCGACTAGCGGGGGGGTAGATACGCAGTATTTT
. | . | TRBJ1-4 | TRBV11-3 | CASSTRTEGEKLFF | TGTGCCAGCAGCACCCGGACGGAGGGGGAAAAACTGTTTTTT
once | TRBD1 | TRBJ1-2 | TRBV7-9 | CASSFGQAIYGYTF | TGTGCCAGCAGCTTTGGACAGGCCATTTATGGCTACACCTTC
. | . | TRBJ2-3 | TRBV2 | CASSARNRVTDTQYF | TGTGCCAGCAGTGCAAGAAACAGGGTCACAGATACGCAGTATTTT
once | . | TRBJ2-7 | TRBV7-3 | CASSLQGKAYEQYF | TGTGCCAGCAGCTTACAGGGGAAGGCCTACGAGCAGTACTTC
. | TRBD1 | TRBJ1-1 | TRBV6-5 | CASSYSGDRVKFDF | TGTGCCAGCAGTTACTCAGGGGACAGGGTTAAATTTGACTTT
. | . | TRBJ2-7 | TRBV10-3 | CASRSGSYEQYF | TGTGCCTCCCGGTCCGGCTCCTACGAGCAGTACTTC
. | . | TRBJ1-2 | TRBV25-1 | CASSETGKNYGYTF | TGTGCCAGCAGTGAAACAGGCAAGAACTATGGCTACACCTTC
once | . | TRBJ1-1 | TRBV10-3 | CAIKAGAWTEAFF | TGTGCCATCAAGGCGGGGGCGTGGACTGAAGCTTTCTTT
. | . | TRBJ1-1 | TRBV11-3 | CASSPGRGMNTEAFF | TGTGCCAGCAGCCCGGGGCGGGGGATGAACACTGAAGCTTTCTTT
. | TRBD1 | TRBJ2-5 | TRBV6-2/TRBV6-3 | CASSYPRTGQETQYF | TGTGCCAGCAGTTACCCGCGGACAGGCCAAGAGACCCAGTACTTC
. | . | TRBJ1-2 | TRBV3-1/TRBV3-2 | CASSQDSGRAHGYTF | TGTGCCAGCAGCCAAGATTCTGGGAGGGCCCATGGCTACACCTTC
few | . | TRBJ2-7 | TRBV7-2 | CASSPPGVLYEQYF | TGTGCCAGCAGCCCTCCGGGAGTTCTCTACGAGCAGTACTTC
. | TRBD1 | TRBJ1-1 | TRBV7-9 | CASSRGQENTEAFF | TGTGCCAGCAGTCGAGGACAGGAGAACACTGAAGCTTTCTTT
. | . | TRBJ1-1 | TRBV10-3 | CAISEGENTEAFF | TGTGCCATCAGTGAAGGAGAGAACACTGAAGCTTTCTTT
. | . | TRBJ2-3 | TRBV7-9 | CASSPFQGVGGDTQYF | TGTGCCAGCAGCCCCTTTCAGGGGGTCGGGGGAGATACGCAGTATTTT
. | TRBD1 | TRBJ1-1 | TRBV10-3 | CAIGRQGVVTEAFF | TGTGCCATCGGAAGACAGGGGGTGGTCACTGAAGCTTTCTTT
. | . | TRBJ2-1 | TRBV7-3 | CASSSTTAKITYNEQFF | TGTGCCAGCAGCTCAACGACAGCGAAGATTACCTACAATGAGCAGTTCTTC
. | TRBD1 | TRBJ1-2 | TRBV6-5 | CASSPGQWVDGYTF | TGTGCCAGCAGTCCGGGACAGTGGGTAGATGGCTACACCTTC
. | TRBD1 | TRBJ1-1 | TRBV28 | CASSFLVLDRGRSKNTEAFF | TGTGCCAGCAGTTTCCTGGTTCTGGACAGGGGGCGTTCGAAAAACACTGAAGCTTTCTTT
few | TRBD1 | TRBJ2-1 | TRBV2 | CASSITGQDYNEQFF | TGTGCCAGCAGTATTACGGGACAGGACTACAATGAGCAGTTCTTC
. | . | TRBJ1-1 | TRBV6-1 | CASSEAVLGRVFMNTEAFF | TGTGCCAGCAGTGAAGCTGTTCTGGGCAGGGTGTTCATGAACACTGAAGCTTTCTTT
few | . | TRBJ1-5 | TRBV19 | CASRMEGLNQPQHF | TGTGCCAGTAGGATGGAGGGGCTCAATCAGCCCCAGCATTTT
. | . | TRBJ1-1 | TRBV7-2 | CASSFLGTGNTEAFF | TGTGCCAGCAGCTTTCTTGGGACTGGGAACACTGAAGCTTTCTTT
. | . | TRBJ2-1 | TRBV6-5 | CASSKRLTGEQFF | TGTGCCAGCAGTAAGAGACTTACAGGAGAGCAGTTCTTC
. | TRBD1 | TRBJ2-1 | TRBV6-5 | CASSSRDRQINEQFF | TGTGCCAGCAGTTCCCGGGACAGACAGATCAATGAGCAGTTCTTC